The 9 T cell receptor beta chains below come from one sample, sequenced in a study of identical twins. From the 5' RACE reads, TCRdb called clonotypes with MiXCR, one entry per CDR3 protein. This table has some 570,000 distinct CDR3 sequences, 20% to 25% appearing once. Separately, the same data were catalogued under a study of yellow fever vaccine responses in identical twins.

Sequences were obtained from CD4+ T cells sorted from blood. The origin of the receptors is a woman aged 18-35 years in good health.

The chain couples TRBV6-2 or TRBV6-3 to TRBJ2-7, with unresolved D. V lost 5 bases to trimming and J lost 2 bases, with 13 bases between them. This CDR3 spans 14 amino acids. CDR1 and CDR2 (germline): MNHEY, SVGEGT. The CDR3 sequence: CASSKEPATYEQYV. The CDR3 coding sequence is TGTGCCAGCAGTAAAGAGCCTGCCACCTACGAGCAGTACGTC.

J is TRBJ2-3 and V is TRBV11-2, with TRBD2 matching over 13 bases. Per the germline V gene, CDR1 is SGHAT and CDR2 is FQNNGV. The CDR3 is made up of 15 amino acids. With 7 bases clipped from V and 4 bases from J, the junction kept 5 bases outside the gene matches. This CDR3 is CASKTSGRTPDTQYF. The CDR3 DNA follows: TGTGCCAGCAAGACTAGCGGGAGGACTCCAGATACGCAGTATTTT.

This clonotype appeared many times. One end of the junction varies from germline; a read error may be responsible. The genes are TRBV4-2 and TRBJ2-5; 7 nucleotides match TRBD1. The CDR3 runs 13 residues. CDR1 and CDR2 from the germline V gene are LGHNA and YNFKEQ. For the CDR3, the DNA is TGTGCCAGCAGACAAGGGGGCGGAGAGACCCAGTACTTC. It translates to CASRQGGGETQYF.

This clonotype occurred a few times. The J gene is TRBJ2-2, the V gene TRBV2; 10 bases align to TRBD2. This CDR3 is built from 15 residues. CDR1 and CDR2 from the germline V gene are SNHLY and FYNNEI. Trimming took 8 bases from V and 4 from J; bases not matched to a gene: 7. The CDR3 bases are TGTGCCAGCTTGAGGTCTAGCGGGAGCACCGGGGAGCTGTTTTTT. Its protein product is CASLRSSGSTGELFF.

The rearrangement uses TRBV12-3 or TRBV12-4 and TRBJ2-7, with TRBD1 matching 7 bases. This CDR3 region has 13 residues. The junction had 3 bases not matched to a gene; V was cut back by 6 bases and J by 1 base. The CDR3 coding sequence is TGTGCCAGCAGCACGGGACAGTCCTACGAGCAGTACTTC. Protein: CASSTGQSYEQYF.

This clonotype has just a few counts. This chain uses TRBV25-1 with TRBJ2-1, with 7 nucleotides matching TRBD1. This CDR3 has 15 amino acids. From germline, CDR1 is MGHDK and CDR2 SYGVNS. V was clipped by 3 bases and J by 5 bases; unmatched bases: 7. The CDR3 nucleotides are TGTGCCAGCAGTGATAGGGCAGGGGGTAACAATGAGCAGTTCTTC. Amino acid sequence: CASSDRAGGNNEQFF.

This clonotype was seen a few times. This chain connects TRBV28 to TRBJ2-2; TRBD2 matches 14 bases. Per germline, CDR1 MDHEN and CDR2 SYDVKM. Trimming at V came to 7 bases and at J to 4 bases, leaving 17 bases not matched to a gene. This CDR3 spans 20 amino acids. The CDR3 DNA sequence: TGTGCCAGCACCACCCAGGGGGGACTAGCGGGAGAAATCCGCACCGGGGAGCTGTTTTTT. Protein: CASTTQGGLAGEIRTGELFF. The variable domain in full, with the rest retrieved from reference TRBV28 and TRBJ2-2, is DVKVTQSSRYLVKRTGEKVFLECVQDMDHENMFWYRQDPGLGLRLIYFSYDVKMKEKGDIPEGYSVSREKKERFSLILESASTNQTSMYLCASTTQGGLAGEIRTGELFFGEGSRLTVL.

The J gene is TRBJ2-2, the V gene TRBV3-1; D may be TRBD1 or TRBD2 (5 bases each). The germline CDR1 and CDR2 sequences are LGHDT and YNNKEL (reference sequence). The CDR3 totals 16 residues. Trimming removed 4 bases from V and 0 bases from J, with 12 bases in between. CDR3 in DNA: TGTGCCAGCAGCCTGGGGGTCGGGGCGAACACCGGGGAGCTGTTTTTT. Protein sequence: CASSLGVGANTGELFF. Full variable domain (missing parts from reference TRBV3-1 and TRBJ2-2): DTAVSQTPKYLVTQMGNDKSIKCEQNLGHDTMYWYKQDSKKFLKIMFSYNNKELIINETVPNRFSPKSPDKAHLNLHINSLELGDSAVYFCASSLGVGANTGELFFGEGSRLTVL.

The chain uses TRBV24-1 and TRBJ1-2, with 7 bases lining up with TRBD1. CDR3 length: 13 amino acids. CDR1 is KGHDR and CDR2 is SFDVKD in the germline V gene. Trimming took 7 bases from V and 1 from J; bases not matched to a gene: 2. The CDR3 loop reads CATSGQDNYGYTF. CDR3 DNA: TGTGCCACCAGCGGACAGGATAACTATGGCTACACCTTC.